This T cell receptor beta chain was identified during a study of blood T cell repertoires in COVID-19. Produced via immunoSEQ multiplex PCR; TCRdb's table is partial and in-frame only. The sample carries about 190,000 clones, around 80% recorded once. The CDR3 contains 15 residues. Trimming pared 1 base from V and 8 bases from J, leaving 14 bases between. Germline-derived CDR1 and CDR2 are LNHDA and SQIVND (reference sequence). The TCR originated in a woman aged 60-75 years with COVID-19, enrolled during active disease. Sequencing was performed on peripheral blood. V usage is TRBV19 and J usage is TRBJ1-4, with D possibly being TRBD1 (6 bases). CDR3 nucleotide sequence: TGTGCCAGTAGTATAGCCGGGACACCCTGGGAAAAACTGTTTTTT. Amino acid sequence: CASSIAGTPWEKLFF.